A selection of T cell receptor beta chains follows, all from one sample in a study of T cell responses to AZD1222 COVID-19 vaccine. Generated by immunoSEQ multiplex PCR, the TCRdb table keeps only in-frame clones and is missing some. The sample records about 92,000 clones, about nine tenths being singletons. The sample was peripheral blood, taken on day 0 of AZD1222 vaccination. The origin of the receptors is an adult in good health. CDR3s include the opening cysteine and the closing phenylalanine or tryptophan. D genes are given only for firm matches. Some rows mark clone size as missing; the rest say once, few, many or name a class of expanded clone.

J gene | D gene | V gene | CDR3 length | clone size | CDR3 protein | CDR3 DNA
TRBJ2-7 | NA | TRBV12-3/TRBV12-4 | 12 | NA | CASSADSYEQYF | TGTGCCAGCAGCGCCGACAGCTACGAGCAGTACTTC
TRBJ1-4 | NA | TRBV11-2 | 14 | NA | CASSPVRQSEKLFF | TGTGCCAGCAGTCCAGTCCGACAGAGTGAAAAACTGTTTTTT
TRBJ1-5 | TRBD1 | TRBV19 | 15 | NA | CASDREGYSNQPQHF | TGTGCCAGCGACAGGGAGGGGTATAGCAATCAGCCCCAGCATTTT
TRBJ2-3 | TRBD2 | TRBV7-3 | 19 | NA | CASSSPGTSGAASTDTQYF | TGTGCCAGCAGCTCCCCCGGGACTAGCGGGGCCGCAAGCACAGATACGCAGTATTTT
TRBJ2-7 | TRBD2 | TRBV10-3 | 16 | NA | CAIGASGGLGSYEQYF | TGTGCCATCGGGGCTAGCGGGGGGCTGGGGTCCTACGAGCAGTACTTC
TRBJ2-3 | NA | TRBV7-2 | 18 | once | CASSSPYGRAPSTDTQYF | TGTGCCAGCAGCTCCCCATATGGGCGGGCCCCGAGCACAGATACGCAGTATTTT
TRBJ1-2 | TRBD1 | TRBV28 | 16 | NA | CASSVPGTGGAYGYTF | TGTGCCAGCAGCGTACCCGGGACAGGGGGCGCGTATGGCTACACCTTC
TRBJ1-5 | NA | TRBV7-8 | 16 | NA | CASSLARSGSNQPQHF | TGTGCCAGCAGCTTAGCGCGGTCAGGTAGCAATCAGCCCCAGCATTTT
TRBJ1-1 | NA | TRBV7-3 | 14 | many | CASSLGGLDTEAFF | TGTGCCAGCAGCTTAGGAGGGTTGGACACTGAAGCTTTCTTT
TRBJ2-3 | TRBD1 | TRBV12-3/TRBV12-4 | 12 | NA | CASTTGEDTQYF | TGTGCCAGCACCACAGGGGAAGATACGCAGTATTTT
TRBJ1-2 | NA | TRBV7-9 | 12 | NA | CAHGGENYGYTF | TGTGCCCATGGGGGGGAGAACTATGGCTACACCTTC
TRBJ2-3 | NA | TRBV6-1 | 14 | NA | CASSEPPSGDTQYF | TGTGCCAGCAGTGAACCCCCATCAGGGGATACGCAGTATTTT
TRBJ2-3 | NA | TRBV24-1 | 13 | NA | CATSDAALNTQYF | TGTGCCACCAGTGATGCAGCTTTGAATACGCAGTATTTT
TRBJ1-5 | NA | TRBV29-1 | 14 | NA | CSVASTQGNQPQHF | TGCAGCGTCGCTTCAACGCAGGGTAATCAGCCCCAGCATTTT
TRBJ2-7 | TRBD2 | TRBV5-4 | 15 | few | CASSSLAGGPYEQYF | TGTGCCAGCAGCTCCCTAGCGGGAGGGCCCTACGAGCAGTACTTC
TRBJ1-2 | NA | TRBV29-1 | 13 | NA | CSVELGQGYGYTF | TGCAGCGTTGAATTGGGGCAGGGGTATGGCTACACCTTC
TRBJ1-2 | NA | TRBV7-2 | 16 | NA | CASSLAAGDQPDGYTF | TGTGCCAGCAGCTTAGCGGCGGGGGACCAACCGGATGGCTACACCTTC
TRBJ2-7 | TRBD1 | TRBV12-5 | 14 | NA | CASGLVGTGSEQYF | TGTGCTAGTGGTTTGGTGGGGACAGGGAGCGAGCAGTACTTC
TRBJ2-5 | TRBD2 | TRBV19 | 16 | NA | CASSTSGRAREETQYF | TGTGCCAGTAGTACTAGCGGGAGGGCCCGAGAAGAGACCCAGTACTTC
TRBJ2-6 | NA | TRBV18 | 15 | once | CASSLQGSGANVLTF | TGTGCCAGCTCACTACAGGGCTCTGGGGCCAACGTCCTGACTTTC
TRBJ2-5 | TRBD2 | TRBV2 | 17 | NA | CASSWTSGGADQETQYF | TGTGCCAGCAGTTGGACTAGCGGGGGGGCCGACCAAGAGACCCAGTACTTC
TRBJ2-5 | TRBD2 | TRBV7-9 | 18 | NA | CASSLAFSGAAGGVPQYF | TGTGCCAGCAGCTTAGCCTTTAGCGGGGCGGCCGGGGGAGTGCCCCAGTACTTC
TRBJ2-2 | NA | TRBV7-3 | 15 | NA | CASSSGTENTGELFF | TGTGCCAGCAGCTCCGGGACGGAGAACACCGGGGAGCTGTTTTTT
TRBJ1-5 | NA | TRBV11-2 | 15 | NA | CASSLYRHSNQPQHF | TGTGCCAGCAGCTTATACAGGCATAGCAATCAGCCCCAGCATTTT
TRBJ1-3 | NA | TRBV5-6 | 13 | NA | CASSLAGVNTIYF | TGTGCCAGCAGCCTGGCGGGGGTGAACACCATATATTTT
TRBJ2-3 | TRBD2 | TRBV5-4 | 13 | once | CASSAGGTDTQYF | TGTGCCAGCAGCGCCGGGGGGACAGATACGCAGTATTTT
TRBJ2-7 | NA | TRBV28 | 17 | once | CASSLIVPGEHTSAQYF | TGTGCCAGCAGTTTAATAGTTCCCGGCGAACACACAAGCGCGCAGTACTTC
TRBJ1-4 | NA | TRBV28 | 15 | NA | CASSPPGGFYEKLFF | TGTGCCAGCAGTCCGCCGGGGGGCTTTTATGAAAAACTGTTTTTT
TRBJ2-5 | NA | TRBV12-3/TRBV12-4 | 12 | NA | CASSGKEETQYF | TGTGCCAGCAGTGGGAAAGAAGAGACCCAGTACTTC
TRBJ1-3 | NA | TRBV5-1 | 16 | NA | CASSLMGAKNGNTIYF | TGCGCCAGCAGCTTGATGGGGGCGAAGAATGGAAACACCATATATTTT
TRBJ2-7 | TRBD1 | TRBV6-5 | 14 | once | CASSPERGPYEQYF | TGTGCCAGCAGCCCCGAGAGGGGGCCCTACGAGCAGTACTTC
TRBJ1-5 | TRBD1 | TRBV28 | 16 | NA | CASSIGGQGSDQPQHF | TGTGCCAGCAGTATCGGGGGACAGGGGAGTGATCAGCCCCAGCATTTT
TRBJ1-2 | TRBD1 | TRBV28 | 14 | NA | CASRGTATNYGYTF | TGTGCCAGCAGAGGGACAGCTACTAACTATGGCTACACCTTC
TRBJ2-2 | NA | TRBV5-8 | 12 | NA | CASSFNTGELFF | TGTGCCAGCAGCTTTAACACCGGGGAGCTGTTTTTT
TRBJ2-5 | NA | TRBV5-8 | 13 | NA | CASSLEVLETQYF | TGTGCCAGCAGCTTGGAAGTGTTGGAGACCCAGTACTTC
TRBJ1-2 | NA | TRBV18 | 14 | NA | CASSPAVENYGYTF | TGTGCCAGCTCACCTGCGGTTGAAAACTATGGCTACACCTTC
TRBJ2-1 | NA | TRBV9 | 16 | NA | CASSAAAFSSYNEQFF | TGTGCCAGCAGCGCCGCAGCATTTAGCTCCTACAATGAGCAGTTCTTC
TRBJ1-2 | NA | TRBV28 | 13 | NA | CASSLGGGDGYTF | TGTGCCAGCAGTCTAGGGGGAGGGGATGGCTACACCTTC